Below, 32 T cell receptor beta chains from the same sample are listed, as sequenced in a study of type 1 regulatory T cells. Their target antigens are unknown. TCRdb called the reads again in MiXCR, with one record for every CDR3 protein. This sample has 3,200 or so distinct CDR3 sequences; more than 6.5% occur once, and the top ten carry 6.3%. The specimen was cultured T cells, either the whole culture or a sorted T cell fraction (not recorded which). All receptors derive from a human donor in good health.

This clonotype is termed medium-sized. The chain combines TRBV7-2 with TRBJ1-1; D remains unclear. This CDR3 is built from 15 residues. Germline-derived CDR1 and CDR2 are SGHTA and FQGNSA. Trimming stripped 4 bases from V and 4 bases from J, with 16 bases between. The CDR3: CASSSEEGSVTEAFF. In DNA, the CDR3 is TGTGCCAGCAGCTCTGAGGAGGGATCCGTCACTGAAGCTTTCTTT.

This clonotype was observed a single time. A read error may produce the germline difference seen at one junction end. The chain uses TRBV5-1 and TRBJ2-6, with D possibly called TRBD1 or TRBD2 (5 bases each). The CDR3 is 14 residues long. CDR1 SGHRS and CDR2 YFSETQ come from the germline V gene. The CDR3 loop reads CASLPNSGANILTF. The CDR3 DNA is TGCGCCAGCTTACCGAACTCCGGGGCCAACATCCTGACTTTC.

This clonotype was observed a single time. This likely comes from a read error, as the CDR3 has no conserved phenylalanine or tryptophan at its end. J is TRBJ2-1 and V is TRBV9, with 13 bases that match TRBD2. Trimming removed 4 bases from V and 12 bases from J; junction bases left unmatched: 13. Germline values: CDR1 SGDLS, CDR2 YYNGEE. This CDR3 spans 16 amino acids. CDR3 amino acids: CASSPITGLAGEGQFL. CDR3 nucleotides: TGTGCCAGCAGCCCAATTACAGGACTAGCGGGAGAGGGGCAGTTCTTA.

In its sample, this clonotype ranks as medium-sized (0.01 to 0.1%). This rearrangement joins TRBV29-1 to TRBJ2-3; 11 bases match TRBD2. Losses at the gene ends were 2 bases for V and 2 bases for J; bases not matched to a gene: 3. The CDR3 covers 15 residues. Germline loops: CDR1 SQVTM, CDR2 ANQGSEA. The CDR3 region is CSVESTSGITDTQYF. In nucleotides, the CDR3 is TGCAGCGTTGAATCGACTAGCGGGATCACAGATACGCAGTATTTT.

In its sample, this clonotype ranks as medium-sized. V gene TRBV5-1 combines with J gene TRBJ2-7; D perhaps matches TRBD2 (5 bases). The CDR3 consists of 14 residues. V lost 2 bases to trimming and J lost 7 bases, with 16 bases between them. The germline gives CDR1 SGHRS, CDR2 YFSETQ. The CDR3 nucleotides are TGCGCCAGCAGCTTACGGGATCTCGCCGGTGAGCAGTACTTC. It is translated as CASSLRDLAGEQYF.

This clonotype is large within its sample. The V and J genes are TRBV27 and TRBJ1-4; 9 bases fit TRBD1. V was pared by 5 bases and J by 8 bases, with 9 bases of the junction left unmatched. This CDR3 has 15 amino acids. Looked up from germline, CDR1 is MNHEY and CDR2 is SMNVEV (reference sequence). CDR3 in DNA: TGTGCCAGCAGTCTCTCCGGGACAGGGAGCGAAAAACTGTTTTTT. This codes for CASSLSGTGSEKLFF.

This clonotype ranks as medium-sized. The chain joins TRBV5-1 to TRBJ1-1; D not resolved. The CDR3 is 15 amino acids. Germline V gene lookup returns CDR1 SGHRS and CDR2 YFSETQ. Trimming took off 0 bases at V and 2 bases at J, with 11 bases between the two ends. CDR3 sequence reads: CASSLVVGPNTEAFF. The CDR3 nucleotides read TGCGCCAGCAGCTTGGTAGTGGGCCCTAACACTGAAGCTTTCTTT. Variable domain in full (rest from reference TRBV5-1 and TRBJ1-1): KAGVTQTPRYLIKTRGQQVTLSCSPISGHRSVSWYQQTPGQGLQFLFEYFSETQRNKGNFPGRFSGRQFSNSRSEMNVSTLELGDSALYLCASSLVVGPNTEAFFGQGTRLTVV.

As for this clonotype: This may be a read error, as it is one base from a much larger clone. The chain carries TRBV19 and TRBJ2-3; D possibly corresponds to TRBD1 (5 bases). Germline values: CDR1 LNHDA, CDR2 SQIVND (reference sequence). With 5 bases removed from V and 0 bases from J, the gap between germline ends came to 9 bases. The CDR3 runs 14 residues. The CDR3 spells CASSGAASTDTQYF. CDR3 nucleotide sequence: TGTGCCAGTAGTGGGGCCGCTAGCACAGATACGCAGTATTTT.

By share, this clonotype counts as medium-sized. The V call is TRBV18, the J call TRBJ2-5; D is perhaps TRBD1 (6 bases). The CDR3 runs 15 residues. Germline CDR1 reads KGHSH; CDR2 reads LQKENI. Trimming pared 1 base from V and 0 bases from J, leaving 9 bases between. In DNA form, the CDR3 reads TGTGCCAGCTCACCACAGCAGGGGAACCAAGAGACCCAGTACTTC. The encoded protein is CASSPQQGNQETQYF.

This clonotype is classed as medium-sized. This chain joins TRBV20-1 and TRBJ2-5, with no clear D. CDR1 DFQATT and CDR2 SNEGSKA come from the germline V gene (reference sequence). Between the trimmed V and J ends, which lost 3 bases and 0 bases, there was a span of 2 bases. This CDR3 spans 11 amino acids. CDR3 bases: TGCAGTGCTAGGGACCAAGAGACCCAGTACTTC. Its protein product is CSARDQETQYF.

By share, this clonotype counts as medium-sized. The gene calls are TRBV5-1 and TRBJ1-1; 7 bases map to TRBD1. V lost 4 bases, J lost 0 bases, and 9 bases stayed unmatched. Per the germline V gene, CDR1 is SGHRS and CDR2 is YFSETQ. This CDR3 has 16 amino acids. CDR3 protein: CASSRFSGGLNTEAFF. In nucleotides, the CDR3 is TGCGCCAGCAGCAGATTCTCAGGGGGACTGAACACTGAAGCTTTCTTT.

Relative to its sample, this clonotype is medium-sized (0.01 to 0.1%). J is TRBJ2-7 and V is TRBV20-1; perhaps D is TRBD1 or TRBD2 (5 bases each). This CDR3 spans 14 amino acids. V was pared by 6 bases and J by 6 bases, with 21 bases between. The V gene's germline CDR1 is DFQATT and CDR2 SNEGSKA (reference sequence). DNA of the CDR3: TGCAGTGCGGAAAGGGACGGATCTCCTGGCGAGCAGTACTTC. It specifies CSAERDGSPGEQYF.

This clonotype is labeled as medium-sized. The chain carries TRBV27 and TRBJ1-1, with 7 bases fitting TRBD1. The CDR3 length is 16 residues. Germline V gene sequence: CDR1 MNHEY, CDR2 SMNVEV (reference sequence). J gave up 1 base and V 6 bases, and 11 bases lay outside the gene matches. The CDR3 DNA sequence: TGTGCCAGCAGCCTCAGCGGGACAGTTACGAACACTGAAGCTTTCTTT. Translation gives CASSLSGTVTNTEAFF.

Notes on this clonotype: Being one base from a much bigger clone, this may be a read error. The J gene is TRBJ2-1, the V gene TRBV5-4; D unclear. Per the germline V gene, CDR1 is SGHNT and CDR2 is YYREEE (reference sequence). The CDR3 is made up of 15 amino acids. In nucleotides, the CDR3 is TGTGCCAGCAGCTCGGACCCCCCAGGTTACAATGGGCAGTTCTTC. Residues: CASSSDPPGYNGQFF.

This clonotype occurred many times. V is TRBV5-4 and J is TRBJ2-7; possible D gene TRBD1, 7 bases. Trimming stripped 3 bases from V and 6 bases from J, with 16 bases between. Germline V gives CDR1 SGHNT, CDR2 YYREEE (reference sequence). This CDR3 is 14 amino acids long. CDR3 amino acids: CASSSSGGLGEQYF. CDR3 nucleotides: TGTGCCAGCAGCTCGTCAGGGGGGCTCGGCGAGCAGTACTTC.

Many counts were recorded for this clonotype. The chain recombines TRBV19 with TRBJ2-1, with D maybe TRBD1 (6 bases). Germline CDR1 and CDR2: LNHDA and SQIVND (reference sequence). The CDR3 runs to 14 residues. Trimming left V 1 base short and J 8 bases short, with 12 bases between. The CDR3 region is CASSIARGGDEQFF. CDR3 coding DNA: TGTGCCAGTAGTATAGCCCGTGGGGGCGATGAGCAGTTCTTC.

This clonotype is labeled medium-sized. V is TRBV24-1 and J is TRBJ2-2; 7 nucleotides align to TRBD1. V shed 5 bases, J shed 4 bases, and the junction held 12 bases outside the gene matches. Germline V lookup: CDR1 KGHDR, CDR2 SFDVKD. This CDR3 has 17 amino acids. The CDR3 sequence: CATSAPPGQKSTGELFF. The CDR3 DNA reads TGTGCCACCAGTGCCCCCCCGGGACAGAAATCCACCGGGGAGCTGTTTTTT.

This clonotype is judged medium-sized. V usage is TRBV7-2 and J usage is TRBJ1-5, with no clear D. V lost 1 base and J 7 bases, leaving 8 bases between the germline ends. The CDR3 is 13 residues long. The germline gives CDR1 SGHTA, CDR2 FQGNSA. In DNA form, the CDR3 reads TGTGCCAGCAGCTTAGAAGGTTGGCAGCCCCAGCATTTT. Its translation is CASSLEGWQPQHF. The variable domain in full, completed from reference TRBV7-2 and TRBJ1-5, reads GAGVSQSPSNKVTEKGKDVELRCDPISGHTALYWYRQSLGQGLEFLIYFQGNSAPDKSGLPSDRFSAERTGGSVSTLTIQRTQQEDSAVYLCASSLEGWQPQHFGDGTRLSIL.

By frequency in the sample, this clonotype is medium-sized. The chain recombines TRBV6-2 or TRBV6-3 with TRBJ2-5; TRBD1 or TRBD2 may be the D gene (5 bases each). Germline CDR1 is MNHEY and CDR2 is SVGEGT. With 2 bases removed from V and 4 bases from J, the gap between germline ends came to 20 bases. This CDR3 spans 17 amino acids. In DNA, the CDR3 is TGTGCCAGCAGTTACCCCAGGGACGCAGGAGTACTAGAGACCCAGTACTTC. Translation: CASSYPRDAGVLETQYF.

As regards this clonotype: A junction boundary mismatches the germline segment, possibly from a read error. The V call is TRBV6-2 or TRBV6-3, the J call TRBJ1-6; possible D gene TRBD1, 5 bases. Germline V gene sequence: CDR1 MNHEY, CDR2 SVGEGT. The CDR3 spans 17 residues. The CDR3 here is CASNYSIRDVNKSPLHF. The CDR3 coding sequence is TGTGCCAGCAATTACTCGATCCGGGACGTTAATAAATCACCCCTCCACTTT.

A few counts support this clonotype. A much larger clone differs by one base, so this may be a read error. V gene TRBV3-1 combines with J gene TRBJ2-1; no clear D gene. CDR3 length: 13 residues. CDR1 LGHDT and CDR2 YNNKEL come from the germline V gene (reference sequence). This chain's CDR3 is CVSSQMLDNEQFF. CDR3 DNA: TGTGTCAGCAGCCAAATGCTCGACAATGAGCAGTTCTTC.

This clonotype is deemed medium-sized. CDR3 in DNA: TGTGCCAGCAGCCCCCAACAGGGGCAACAGCCCCAGCATTTT. This gives the protein CASSPQQGQQPQHF. V gene TRBV27 combines with J gene TRBJ1-5, with 7 nucleotides matching TRBD1. V trimming: 6 bases; J trimming: 7 bases; junction bases outside the gene matches: 9. CDR3 size: 14 residues. The germline V gene encodes CDR1 MNHEY and CDR2 SMNVEV (reference sequence).

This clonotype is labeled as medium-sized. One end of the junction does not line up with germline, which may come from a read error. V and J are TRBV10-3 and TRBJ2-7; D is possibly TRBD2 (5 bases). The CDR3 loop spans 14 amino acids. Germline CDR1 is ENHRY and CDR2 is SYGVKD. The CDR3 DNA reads TGTGCCACCAGTAACCAGCGGATCTCCTACGAGCAGTACTTC. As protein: CATSNQRISYEQYF.

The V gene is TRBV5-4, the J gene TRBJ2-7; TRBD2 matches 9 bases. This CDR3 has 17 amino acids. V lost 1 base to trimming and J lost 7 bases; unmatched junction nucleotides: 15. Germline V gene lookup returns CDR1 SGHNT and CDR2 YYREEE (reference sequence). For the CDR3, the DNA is TGTGCCAGCAGCTTGATGTGGGGCGGGAGGGGAGAAGGGGAGCAGTACTTC. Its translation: CASSLMWGGRGEGEQYF.

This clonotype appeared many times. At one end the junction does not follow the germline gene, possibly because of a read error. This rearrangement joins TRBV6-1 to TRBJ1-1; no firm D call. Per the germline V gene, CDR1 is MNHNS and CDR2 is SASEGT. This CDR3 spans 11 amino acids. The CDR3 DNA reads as TGTACCAGCAGCCGACTCACTGAAGCTTTCTTT. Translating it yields CTSSRLTEAFF.

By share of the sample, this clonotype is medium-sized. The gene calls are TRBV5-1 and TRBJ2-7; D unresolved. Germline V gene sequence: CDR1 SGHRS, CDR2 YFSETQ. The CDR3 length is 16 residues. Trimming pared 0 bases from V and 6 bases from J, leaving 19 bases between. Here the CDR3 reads CASSLEQSRLGGEQYF. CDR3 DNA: TGCGCCAGCAGCTTGGAACAGAGCCGGCTGGGCGGCGAGCAGTACTTC. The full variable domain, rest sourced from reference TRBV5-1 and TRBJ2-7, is KAGVTQTPRYLIKTRGQQVTLSCSPISGHRSVSWYQQTPGQGLQFLFEYFSETQRNKGNFPGRFSGRQFSNSRSEMNVSTLELGDSALYLCASSLEQSRLGGEQYFGPGTRLTVT.

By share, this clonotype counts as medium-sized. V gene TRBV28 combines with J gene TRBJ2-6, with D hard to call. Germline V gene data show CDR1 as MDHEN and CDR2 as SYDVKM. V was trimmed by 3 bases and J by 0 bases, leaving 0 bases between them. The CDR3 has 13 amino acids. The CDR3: CASSFSGANVLTF. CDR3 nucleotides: TGTGCCAGCAGTTTCTCTGGGGCCAACGTCCTGACTTTC.

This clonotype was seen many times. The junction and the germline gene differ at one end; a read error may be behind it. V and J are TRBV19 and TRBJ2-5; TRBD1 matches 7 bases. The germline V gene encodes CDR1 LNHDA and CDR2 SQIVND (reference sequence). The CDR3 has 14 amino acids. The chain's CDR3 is CASSPGQQRESQYF. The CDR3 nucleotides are TGTGCCAGTAGCCCGGGACAGCAAAGAGAGTCCCAGTACTTC.

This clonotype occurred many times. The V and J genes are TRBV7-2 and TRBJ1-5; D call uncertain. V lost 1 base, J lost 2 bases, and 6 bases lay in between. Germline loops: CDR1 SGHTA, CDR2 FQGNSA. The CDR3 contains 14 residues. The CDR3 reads CASSLGKGNQPQHF. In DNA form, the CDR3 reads TGTGCCAGCAGCTTAGGGAAGGGCAATCAGCCCCAGCATTTT. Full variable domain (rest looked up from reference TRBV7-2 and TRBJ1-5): GAGVSQSPSNKVTEKGKDVELRCDPISGHTALYWYRQSLGQGLEFLIYFQGNSAPDKSGLPSDRFSAERTGGSVSTLTIQRTQQEDSAVYLCASSLGKGNQPQHFGDGTRLSIL.

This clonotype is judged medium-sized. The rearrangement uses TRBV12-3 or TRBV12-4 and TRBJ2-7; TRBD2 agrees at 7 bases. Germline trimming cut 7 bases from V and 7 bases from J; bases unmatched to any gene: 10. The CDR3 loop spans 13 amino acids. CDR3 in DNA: TGTGCCAGCACTGCGGGAGCCCCCGGGGAGCAGTACTTC. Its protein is CASTAGAPGEQYF.

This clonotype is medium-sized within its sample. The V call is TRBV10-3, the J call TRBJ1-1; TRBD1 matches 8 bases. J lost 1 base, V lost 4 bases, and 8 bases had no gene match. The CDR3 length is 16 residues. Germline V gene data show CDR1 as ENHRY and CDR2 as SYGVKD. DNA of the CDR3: TGTGCCATCAGTGGAGGAGGCGGGACAGGGAACACTGAAGCTTTCTTT. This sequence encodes CAISGGGGTGNTEAFF.

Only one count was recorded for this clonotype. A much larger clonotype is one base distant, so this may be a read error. The CDR3 loop reads CASSPSGGLGEQYF. CDR3 in DNA: TGTGCCAGCAGCCCGTCAGGGGGGCTCGGCGAGCAGTACTTC. The chain joins TRBV5-4 to TRBJ2-7; perhaps TRBD1 as D (7 bases). Germline V gene data show CDR1 as SGHNT and CDR2 as YYREEE (reference sequence). This CDR3 region has 14 residues. V shed 4 bases and J shed 6 bases, with 17 bases lying between them.